These 5 T cell receptor beta chains share one sample of origin, sequenced in a study of T cells in Graves' hyperthyroidism and ophthalmopathy. Amplification of TCR beta CDR3 regions used RNA as the template. The primer set for the first-round RT-PCR of the TCR CDR3 was HTBI. TCRdb reprocessed the multiplex PCR reads with MiXCR, giving one entry per CDR3 protein. The sample consists of 500,000 to 750,000 distinct CDR3 sequences, roughly 46% of them appearing once. The sequenced sample was peripheral blood or thyroid tissue (not recorded which). These TCRs come from a woman aged 18-29 years with Graves' hyperthyroidism.

This clonotype has ten or more counts. CDR3 protein: CSVVDGGLDYGYTF. The CDR3 DNA is TGCAGCGTAGTTGACGGGGGGCTTGACTATGGCTACACCTTC. The chain employs TRBV29-1 and TRBJ1-2; TRBD1 is a possible D gene (6 bases). Germline lookup yields CDR1 SQVTM and CDR2 ANQGSEA. This CDR3 region has 14 residues. V was cut by 6 bases and J by 3 bases, with 17 bases left in between.

The chain uses TRBV29-1 and TRBJ1-1, with D tentatively TRBD1 (6 bases). This CDR3 region has 12 residues. Germline CDR1 reads SQVTM; CDR2 reads ANQGSEA. Deletions cut 8 bases from V and 1 base from J, with 11 bases between. CDR3 residues: CSPGQRNTEAFF. The CDR3 coding sequence is TGCAGCCCAGGACAGCGGAACACTGAAGCTTTCTTT.

The gene calls are TRBV20-1 and TRBJ2-3; either TRBD1 or TRBD2 may supply D (5 bases each). Trimming stripped 6 bases from V and 5 bases from J, with 18 bases between. Germline V lookup: CDR1 DFQATT, CDR2 SNEGSKA (reference sequence). The CDR3 contains 14 residues. Here the CDR3 DNA reads TGCAGTGCCGAGGGGCGGGTGCTCCTAGATACGCAGTATTTT. Its protein product is CSAEGRVLLDTQYF.

The chain links TRBV20-1 to TRBJ1-2; possible D gene TRBD1, 6 bases. Looked up from germline, CDR1 is DFQATT and CDR2 is SNEGSKA (reference sequence). This CDR3 is built from 12 residues. V was cut by 5 bases and J by 5 bases, with 12 bases left in between. CDR3 DNA sequence: TGCAGTGCTCCTTGGGGGGCATATGGCTACACCTTC. It encodes CSAPWGAYGYTF.

This clonotype was detected only a few times. The rearrangement joins TRBV12-3 or TRBV12-4 to TRBJ2-6; D remains unclear. This CDR3 is built from 14 residues. The V end was cut by 6 bases, the J end by 2 bases, with 8 bases between. This CDR3 is CASRRLPGANVLTF. The CDR3 bases are TGTGCCAGCAGGAGGTTACCTGGGGCCAACGTCCTGACTTTC.